Detailed here is one TCR beta chain. Its antigen is unknown. A read error may account for a junction end that differs from germline. The sample is drawn from a study of tumor-infiltrating lymphocytes in primary liver carcinoma. Study background: Each sample had roughly 3.65 to 8 million productive TCRbeta reads regardless of tissue type. Study findings and constraints: Tumor-adjacent and tumor-blood pairs overlapped less than tumor region pairs did. Significantly greater top-250-clone fractions characterized tumors relative to blood (p = 0.039).

Germline DNA was also extracted, while the blood RNA originated from unsorted whole blood. None of the patients had received treatment, and all had chronic HBV infection. cDNA specific to TCR beta was made from 500 ng of total RNA, with a constant-region primer employed for priming. ARM-PCR was slightly modified, and three nested multiplex PCR rounds with it gave rise to the TCR beta libraries. TCRdb called the multiplex PCR reads again in MiXCR, with one record for every CDR3 protein. Of hundreds of thousands of distinct CDR3 sequences listed, roughly 60% are singletons. This sequence originates from a woman in her twenties or thirties with primary liver carcinoma and hepatitis B virus infection. The sample taken for sequencing was peripheral blood.

DNA for the CDR3: TGTGCCAGCAGCTACCCGACAGGGCCCTCCGGTCAGCCCCGGCATTTT. Amino acids: CASSYPTGPSGQPRHF. The chain couples TRBV6-5 to TRBJ1-5; TRBD1 matches at 7 bases. The V gene's germline CDR1 is MNHEY and CDR2 SVGAGI. This CDR3 is 16 amino acids long.